These 21 T cell receptor beta chains were all obtained from the same sample, sequenced in a study of T cells in women clearing cervical HPV infection. Sequencing used immunoSEQ multiplex PCR; TCRdb keeps in-frame clones, though not all of them. Its table lists around 35,000 clones. The material sequenced was blood buffy coat. These receptors originate from a woman aged 18 to 75 with a cervical HPV16 infection that either progressed to CIN3+ or cleared (not recorded which).

With respect to this clone: The observed sequence ends 3 residues before the CDR3 terminus, with the missing tail filled in from the germline J gene. The V call is TRBV5-1, the J call TRBJ2-2, with D possibly being TRBD2 (7 bases). The CDR3 totals 15 residues. The germline V gene has CDR1 SGHRS and CDR2 YFSETQ. The chain's CDR3 is CASSSRGGAGEKLFF. Incomplete CDR3 DNA: TGCGCCAGCAGCTCAAGGGGGGGTGCGGGTGAAAAG.

Worth noting for this clone: The read gets to within 3 residues of the CDR3 end, and the germline J gene fills in the rest. The chain employs TRBV7-6 and TRBJ2-4; 9 bases are a match to TRBD1. The CDR3 is 16 residues long. The germline gives CDR1 SGHVS, CDR2 FNYEAQ. CDR3 DNA, as far as it was read: TGTGCCAGCAGCACAGGGGGCCCGGGGCCTAACTATGGT. As protein: CASSTGGPGPNYG. The CDR3, in full, reads CASSTGGPGPNYGQYF.

For this clone: The sequence runs out 3 residues before the end of the CDR3; the remainder is reconstructed from the germline J gene. The V gene is TRBV2, the J gene TRBJ2-3, with 8 positions matching TRBD1. The length of the CDR3 is 15 residues. Germline V gene data show CDR1 as SNHLY and CDR2 as FYNNEI. Trimming removed 8 bases from V and 1 base from J; junction bases left unmatched: 8. The covered CDR3 bases are TGTGCCAGCCTGGTTGAGGACAGGGGCACAGATACG. As protein: CASLVEDRGTDT. The full-length CDR3 reads as CASLVEDRGTDTQYF.

Details on this clone: The read falls 3 residues short of the CDR3 end, and the missing part is taken from the germline J gene. The chain uses TRBV19 and TRBJ1-5; D might be TRBD1 (6 bases). The CDR3 length is 15 residues. Germline CDR1 and CDR2: LNHDA and SQIVND (reference sequence). V lost 7 bases, J lost 9 bases, and 22 bases lay in between. Incomplete CDR3 DNA: TGTGCCAGTAACCCGACGGGACAAGGGACTAGGCCC. As protein: CASNPTGQGTRP. The complete CDR3 reads CASNPTGQGTRPQHF.

CDR3 bases read: TGTGCCATCAGACAGGGGGCTGGAAACACC. It codes for CAIRQGAGNT. The entire CDR3 protein reads CAIRQGAGNTIYF. The genes are TRBV10-3 and TRBJ1-3, with TRBD1 matching 8 bases. The read terminates 3 residues before the CDR3 end, so the remaining end is supplied by the germline J gene. This CDR3 contains 13 residues. Germline V gene lookup returns CDR1 ENHRY and CDR2 SYGVKD. V shed 6 bases, J shed 2 bases, and the junction held 0 bases outside the gene matches.

Concerning this clone itself: Sequencing ends 3 residues short of the CDR3 end; the germline J gene provides the rest. The rearrangement joins TRBV10-3 to TRBJ2-1; maybe TRBD1 (6 bases). CDR1 is ENHRY, CDR2 SYGVKD, per germline. This CDR3 is 13 amino acids long. V lost 6 bases, J lost 7 bases, and 13 bases lay in between. CDR3 amino acids: CAISQGNGNEQFF. CDR3 DNA (partial): TGTGCCATCAGCCAGGGGAACGGGAATGAG.

A word on this clone: The DNA ends 3 residues before the CDR3 does, and the rest of the CDR3 is filled in from the germline J gene. The gene calls are TRBV7-2 and TRBJ1-2; 9 bases line up with TRBD1. Germline V gene data show CDR1 as SGHTA and CDR2 as FQGNSA. The CDR3 has 14 amino acids. The sequenced CDR3 bases are TGTGCCAGCAGCCCTGGGACAGGGACCTACGAC. Its translation: CASSPGTGTYD. The full CDR3 reads CASSPGTGTYDYTF. Based on the CDR3 plus reference TRBV7-2 and TRBJ1-2, the full variable domain is GAGVSQSPSNKVTEKGKDVELRCDPISGHTALYWYRQSLGQGLEFLIYFQGNSAPDKSGLPSDRFSAERTGGSVSTLTIQRTQQEDSAVYLCASSPGTGTYDYTFGSGTRLTVV.

As regards this clone: The CDR3 goes on 3 residues after the read ends, and that part is filled in from the germline J gene. This chain uses TRBV6-2 or TRBV6-3 with TRBJ2-5, with D hard to call. This CDR3 has 12 amino acids. In germline, CDR1 is MNHEY, CDR2 SVGEGT. The V and J ends lost 4 bases and 5 bases respectively, with 8 bases between them. The CDR3 DNA, read in part, is TGTGCCAGCAGTTCCCCCTTTGAGACC. Amino acid sequence: CASSSPFET. The entire CDR3 protein is CASSSPFETQYF.

In the case of this clone: The read ends 3 residues before the CDR3 terminus; that terminus is restored from the germline J gene. The V gene is TRBV18, the J gene TRBJ1-2; D might be TRBD1 (5 bases). Germline V gives CDR1 KGHSH, CDR2 LQKENI. The CDR3 loop spans 13 amino acids. Incomplete CDR3 DNA: TGTGCCAGCTCACCAGTAAGGGGTTACGAC. It specifies CASSPVRGYD. The CDR3 in full is CASSPVRGYDYTF.

Notes on this clone: The read comes to an end 3 residues before the CDR3 does, leaving the germline J gene to fill in the end. The chain recombines TRBV20-1 with TRBJ2-3, with 8 bases lining up with TRBD2. Germline-derived CDR1 and CDR2 are DFQATT and SNEGSKA (reference sequence). Losses at the gene ends were 5 bases for V and 0 bases for J; bases not matched to a gene: 10. This CDR3 is 16 amino acids long. The covered CDR3 bases are TGCAGTGCTTTCAGCGGGGGCTCCATTAGCACAGATACG. Translation gives CSAFSGGSISTDT. Given in full, the CDR3 is CSAFSGGSISTDTQYF.

Concerning this clone itself: The read ends 3 residues before the CDR3 terminus; that terminus is restored from the germline J gene. The chain recombines TRBV29-1 with TRBJ1-2; D is possibly TRBD1 (5 bases). The CDR3 sequence is 15 residues long. The germline V and J ends were trimmed by 4 bases and 5 bases, with 20 bases remaining between them. Germline-derived CDR1 and CDR2 are SQVTM and ANQGSEA. CDR3 DNA, as far as it was read: TGCAGCGTTGCCCTCGAAAGGGGCGAGGTGTATGGC. It encodes CSVALERGEVYG. The CDR3 reads in full as CSVALERGEVYGYTF.

Turning to this clone: The missing CDR3 end, 3 residues past where the read stops, is filled in from the germline J gene. This rearrangement joins TRBV7-2 to TRBJ2-3; D gene unclear. This CDR3 has 12 amino acids. Germline V gene lookup returns CDR1 SGHTA and CDR2 FQGNSA. The V gene lost 6 bases and the J gene lost 7 bases, with 11 bases spanning the gap. The CDR3 bases that were read are TGTGCCAGCAGGGAAGGGTCCCATACG. Translation gives CASREGSHT. The entire CDR3 protein is CASREGSHTQYF.

To note about this clone: With the read ending 3 residues before the CDR3 end, the germline J gene is used to fill in that end. This rearrangement joins TRBV7-3 to TRBJ2-1; 9 positions agree with TRBD2. The CDR3 is 15 residues long. The V segment lost 5 bases and the J segment 4 bases; nucleotides outside the gene matches: 6. Looked up from germline, CDR1 is SGHTA and CDR2 is FQGTGA. The CDR3 bases that were read are TGTGCCAGCAGCCTTAGCGGGGGAGGTTACAATGAG. Amino acids: CASSLSGGGYNE. The whole CDR3 sequence reads CASSLSGGGYNEQFF.

As to this clone: The sequenced fragment ends 3 residues before the CDR3 boundary, so the rest is inferred from the germline J gene. The genes are TRBV14 and TRBJ2-2, with D perhaps TRBD2 (7 bases). The CDR3 loop spans 16 amino acids. Looked up from germline, CDR1 is SGHDN and CDR2 is FVKESK. The DNA read from the CDR3 is TGTGCCAGCAGCCAAGTGGCGGGGGCTAAGAATTCACCG. Its translation: CASSQVAGAKNSP. The whole CDR3 reads CASSQVAGAKNSPLFF.

With respect to this clone: The CDR3 end is not reached by the read, which stops 3 residues before it; the germline J gene fills it in. The gene calls are TRBV11-2 and TRBJ2-1; D ambiguous. Germline lookup yields CDR1 SGHAT and CDR2 FQNNGV. The CDR3 runs to 12 residues. The V end was cut by 6 bases, the J end by 8 bases, with 11 bases between. The CDR3 spells CASSRLAYEQFF. The covered CDR3 bases are TGTGCCAGCAGTCGACTCGCCTATGAG.

Regarding this clone: The read stops 3 residues short of the end of the CDR3; the missing end is completed from the germline J gene. The V and J genes are TRBV5-6 and TRBJ2-3; unclear D gene. CDR1 and CDR2 from the germline V gene are SGHDT and YYEEEE. This CDR3 region has 15 residues. Trimming removed 0 bases from V and 8 bases from J, with 16 bases in between. The CDR3: CASSLEPHSPGTQYF. CDR3 DNA (partial): TGTGCCAGCAGCTTGGAGCCCCACAGCCCAGGTACG.

A note on this clone: The sequence runs out 3 residues before the end of the CDR3; the remainder is reconstructed from the germline J gene. V and J are TRBV7-3 and TRBJ2-1; possibly TRBD2 for D (5 bases). Germline CDR1 SGHTA, CDR2 FQGTGA. With 2 bases removed from V and 6 bases from J, the gap between germline ends came to 11 bases. This CDR3 spans 14 amino acids. CDR3 DNA, as far as it was read: TGTGCCAGCAGCTTATCGCCCGAGGGCAATGAG. Translation gives CASSLSPEGNE. The whole CDR3 reads CASSLSPEGNEQFF.

Concerning this clone itself: The read is 3 residues too short to cover the CDR3 end, so that end is filled in from the germline J gene. The rearrangement links TRBV19 to TRBJ2-3, with D perhaps matching TRBD2 (6 bases). The CDR3 is 13 residues long. V shed 10 bases and J shed 0 bases, with 11 bases lying between them. In germline, CDR1 is LNHDA, CDR2 SQIVND (reference sequence). CDR3 region: CATRDSSTDTQYF. The DNA read from the CDR3 is TGTGCCACCCGGGACTCTAGCACAGATACG.

About this clone: The read falls 3 residues short of the CDR3 end, and the missing part is taken from the germline J gene. The chain links TRBV18 to TRBJ2-5, with D possibly being TRBD1 (7 bases). CDR3 length equals 16 residues. Germline loops: CDR1 KGHSH, CDR2 LQKENI. V lost 0 bases, J lost 2 bases, and 13 bases lay in between. Partial CDR3 DNA: TGTGCCAGCTCACCACCCACAGGGGCGGGGCAAGAGACC. Amino acids: CASSPPTGAGQET. The entire CDR3 is CASSPPTGAGQETQYF.

Comments on this clone: The read comes to an end 3 residues before the CDR3 does, leaving the germline J gene to fill in the end. The rearrangement joins TRBV6-2 or TRBV6-3 to TRBJ2-7, with D perhaps being TRBD1 or TRBD2 (5 bases each). V shed 4 bases and J shed 2 bases, with 18 bases lying between them. The CDR3 length is 16 residues. Germline V lookup: CDR1 MNHEY, CDR2 SVGEGT. The CDR3 sequence is CASSFDRRERAYEQYF. CDR3 DNA (partial): TGTGCCAGCAGTTTCGACAGACGTGAGAGGGCCTACGAG.

On this clone itself: A read error may produce the germline difference seen at one junction end. Coverage ceases 3 residues before the CDR3 finishes, and the germline J gene fills in the end. The chain links TRBV7-9 to TRBJ2-2, with 12 bases lining up with TRBD2. Germline loops: CDR1 SEHNR, CDR2 FQNEAQ (reference sequence). The CDR3 is 15 residues long. The CDR3 DNA, read in part, is TGTACCAGCAGCCGATGGACTAGCGGGGACGGGGAG. Its translation: CTSSRWTSGDGE. The complete CDR3 reads CTSSRWTSGDGELFF.